The 7 T cell receptor beta chains reported below all come from one sample, sequenced in a study of stem cell transplantation in POMP-related autoinflammatory disease. The repertoire was sequenced with immunoSEQ multiplex PCR; TCRdb's copy has only in-frame clones and lacks some. The table has more than 25,000 clones, roughly 88% seen once; the top ten hold more than 0.55%. Sample: CD4+ T cells from PBMCs, taken before stem cell transplantation. Source of these receptors: a human donor with POMP-related autoinflammation and immune dysregulation (PRAID).

V usage is TRBV6-5 and J usage is TRBJ1-1, with D unresolved. The CDR3 contains 14 residues. From germline, CDR1 is MNHEY and CDR2 SVGAGI. V was shortened by 5 bases and J by 6 bases, with 16 bases between the two germline ends. For the CDR3, the DNA is TGTGCCAGCAGTGCGAGGGTCCCCGGGGCTGAAGCTTTCTTT. It encodes CASSARVPGAEAFF.

As regards this clone: The junction does not match germline at one end; this may be a read error. The chain recombines TRBV7-7 with TRBJ2-3, with D uncertain. Germline V CDR1 and CDR2: SSHAT, FNYEAQ (reference sequence). The CDR3 runs 13 residues. The CDR3 DNA is TGTGCTAGCAGCTTATACACCACAGATACGCAGTATTTT. It encodes CASSLYTTDTQYF.

The J gene is TRBJ2-7, the V gene TRBV5-6, with TRBD2 matching over 10 bases. The CDR3 has 17 amino acids. After removal of 0 bases from V and 1 base from J, the junction contained 7 bases not matched to a gene. Per the germline V gene, CDR1 is SGHDT and CDR2 is YYEEEE. This CDR3 reads CASSLGSSGSSSYEQYF. Here the CDR3 DNA reads TGTGCCAGCAGCTTGGGGTCTAGCGGGAGTAGTTCCTACGAGCAGTACTTC. The entire variable domain, with the rest obtained from reference TRBV5-6 and TRBJ2-7, is as follows: DAGVTQSPTHLIKTRGQQVTLRCSPKSGHDTVSWYQQALGQGPQFIFQYYEEEERQRGNFPDRFSGHQFPNYSSELNVNALLLGDSALYLCASSLGSSGSSSYEQYFGPGTRLTVT.

The chain has TRBV7-9 and TRBJ2-3; D is perhaps TRBD2 (6 bases). The germline CDR1 and CDR2 sequences are SEHNR and FQNEAQ (reference sequence). V was pared by 1 base and J by 5 bases, with 7 bases between. The CDR3 sequence is 13 residues long. As DNA, the CDR3 is TGTGCCAGCAGCTTAGGGAGGGGAGATACGCAGTATTTT. Translating gives CASSLGRGDTQYF.

This chain uses TRBV18 with TRBJ1-5; 9 bases line up with TRBD1. CDR1 is KGHSH and CDR2 is LQKENI in the germline V gene. The junction had 1 base not matched to a gene; V was cut back by 6 bases and J by 4 bases. CDR3 size: 13 residues. The CDR3 DNA reads as TGTGCCAGCTCCGGGACAGGGAATCAGCCCCAGCATTTT. Its translation: CASSGTGNQPQHF.

The V gene is TRBV21-1, the J gene TRBJ1-1. TRBV21-1 is noted as a pseudogene. This CDR3 region has 16 residues. As DNA, the CDR3 is TGTGCCAGCAGCAAATATGGCGGCCAGGGGAGGCGTGAAGCTTTCTTT. Translation gives CASSKYGGQGRREAFF.

V usage is TRBV11-2 and J usage is TRBJ2-1; D uncertain. The length of the CDR3 is 15 residues. V gave up 5 bases and J gave up 0 bases, with 11 bases separating them. CDR1 and CDR2 (germline): SGHAT, FQNNGV. The CDR3 sequence: CASSQIWNSYNEQFF. CDR3 nucleotide sequence: TGTGCCAGCAGCCAAATTTGGAACTCCTACAATGAGCAGTTCTTC. The variable domain in full, with the rest retrieved from reference TRBV11-2 and TRBJ2-1, is EAGVAQSPRYKIIEKRQSVAFWCNPISGHATLYWYQQILGQGPKLLIQFQNNGVVDDSQLPKDRFSAERLKGVDSTLKIQPAKLEDSAVYLCASSQIWNSYNEQFFGPGTRLTVL.